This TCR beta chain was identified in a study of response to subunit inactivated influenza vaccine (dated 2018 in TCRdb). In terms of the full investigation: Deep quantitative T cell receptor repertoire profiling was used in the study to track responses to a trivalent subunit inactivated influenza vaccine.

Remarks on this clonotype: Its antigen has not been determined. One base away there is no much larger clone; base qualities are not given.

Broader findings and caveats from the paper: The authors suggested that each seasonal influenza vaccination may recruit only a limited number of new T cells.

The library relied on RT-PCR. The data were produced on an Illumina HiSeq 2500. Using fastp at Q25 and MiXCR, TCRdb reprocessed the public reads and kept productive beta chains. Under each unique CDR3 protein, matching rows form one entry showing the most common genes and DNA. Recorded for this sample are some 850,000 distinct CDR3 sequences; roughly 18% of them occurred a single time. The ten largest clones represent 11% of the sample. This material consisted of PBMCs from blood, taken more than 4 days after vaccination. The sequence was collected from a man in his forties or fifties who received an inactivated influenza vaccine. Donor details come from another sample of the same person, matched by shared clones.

CDR3 loop: CASSLDRHGYTF. The DNA is TGCGCCAGCAGCTTGGATCGTCATGGCTACACCTTC. The rearranged segments are TRBV5-1 and TRBJ1-2; no D gene is confidently identified. Based on the germline V gene, the CDR1 and CDR2 sequences are SGHRS and YFSETQ. The CDR3 numbers 12 residues from cysteine through phenylalanine. Only the CDR3 DNA is retained, 36 bases long and in frame from the first base. Trimming takes 0 bases from V and 6 bases from J, and the germline ends sit 6 bases apart. When the CDR3 is completed using the reference TRBV5-1 and TRBJ1-2 genes on either side, the full variable domain is KAGVTQTPRYLIKTRGQQVTLSCSPISGHRSVSWYQQTPGQGLQFLFEYFSETQRNKGNFPGRFSGRQFSNSRSEMNVSTLELGDSALYLCASSLDRHGYTFGSGTRLTVV.